This T cell receptor beta chain originates from a study of chemoradiotherapy in HPV16-positive cancers. Repertoires were sampled repeatedly during chemoradiotherapy. Details on this clone: Its antigen is currently unknown.

This CDR3 is built from 15 residues. CDR1 and CDR2 (germline): MNHNS, SASEGT. Between the trimmed V and J ends, which lost 5 bases and 2 bases, there was a span of 15 bases. General observations from the study: During treatment, candidate HPV-specific clones and E7-related motifs expanded in tumor. In HPV16-positive patients, HPV-responsive T-cell expansion tracked better recurrence-free survival. Functional assays defining HPV-specific T cells used only a couple of HPV16-positive patients.

Sequencing used immunoSEQ multiplex PCR; TCRdb keeps in-frame clones, though not all of them. This table holds 3,000 to 4,500 clones, around 95% found once. The TCR comes from a human donor with HPV-associated anogenital cancer. The V and J genes are TRBV6-1 and TRBJ2-5; a possible D gene is TRBD2 (6 bases). The specimen was obtained from a patient who underwent chemoradiotherapy. This CDR3 is CASSSRLGLQETQYF. CDR3 DNA sequence: TGTGCCAGCAGTTCCAGACTAGGGCTGCAAGAGACCCAGTACTTC.